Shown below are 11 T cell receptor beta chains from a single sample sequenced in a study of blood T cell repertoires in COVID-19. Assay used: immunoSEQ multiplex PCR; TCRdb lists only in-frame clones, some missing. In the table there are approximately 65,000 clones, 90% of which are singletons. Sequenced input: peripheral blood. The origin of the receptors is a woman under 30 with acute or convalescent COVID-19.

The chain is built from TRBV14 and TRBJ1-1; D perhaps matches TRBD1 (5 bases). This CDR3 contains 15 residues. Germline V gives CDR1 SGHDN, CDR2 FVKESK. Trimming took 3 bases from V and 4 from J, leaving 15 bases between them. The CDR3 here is CASSQRRGGVTEAFF. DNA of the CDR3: TGTGCCAGCAGCCAGCGGAGGGGTGGGGTCACTGAAGCTTTCTTT.

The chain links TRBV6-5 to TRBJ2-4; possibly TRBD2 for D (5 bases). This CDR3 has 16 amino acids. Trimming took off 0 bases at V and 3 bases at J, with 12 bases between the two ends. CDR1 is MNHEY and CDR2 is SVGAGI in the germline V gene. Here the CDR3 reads CASSYSRGDGKNIQYF. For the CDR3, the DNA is TGTGCCAGCAGTTACTCCCGGGGTGATGGCAAAAACATTCAGTACTTC.

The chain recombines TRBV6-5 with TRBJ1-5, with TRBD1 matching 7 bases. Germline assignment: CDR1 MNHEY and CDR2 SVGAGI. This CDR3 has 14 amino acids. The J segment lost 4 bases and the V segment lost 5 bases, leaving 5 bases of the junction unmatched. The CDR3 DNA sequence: TGTGCCAGCAGTCGGACAGGCGTAAATCAGCCCCAGCATTTT. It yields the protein CASSRTGVNQPQHF.

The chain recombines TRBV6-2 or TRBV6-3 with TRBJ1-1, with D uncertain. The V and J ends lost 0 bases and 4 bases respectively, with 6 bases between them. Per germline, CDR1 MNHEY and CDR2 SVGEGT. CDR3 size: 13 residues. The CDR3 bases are TGTGCCAGCAGTTACTCGGAGAGCACTGAAGCTTTCTTT. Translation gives CASSYSESTEAFF.

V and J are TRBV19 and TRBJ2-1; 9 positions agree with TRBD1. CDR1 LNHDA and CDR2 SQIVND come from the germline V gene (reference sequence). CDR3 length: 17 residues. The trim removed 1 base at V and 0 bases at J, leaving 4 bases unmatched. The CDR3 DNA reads TGTGCCAGTAGTATAGCGGGACAGGGTATCTCCTACAATGAGCAGTTCTTC. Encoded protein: CASSIAGQGISYNEQFF.

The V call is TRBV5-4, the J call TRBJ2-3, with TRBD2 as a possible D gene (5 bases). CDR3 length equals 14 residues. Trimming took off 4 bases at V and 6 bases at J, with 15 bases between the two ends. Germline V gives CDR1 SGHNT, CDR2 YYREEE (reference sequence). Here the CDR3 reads CASSPTDTRDTQYF. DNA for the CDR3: TGTGCCAGCAGCCCAACGGATACTAGGGATACGCAGTATTTT.

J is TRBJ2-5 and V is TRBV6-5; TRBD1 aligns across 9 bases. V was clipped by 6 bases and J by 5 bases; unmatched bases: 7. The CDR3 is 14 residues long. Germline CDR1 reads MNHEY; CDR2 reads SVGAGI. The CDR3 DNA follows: TGTGCCAGCAGCAAAAATACAGGGGGCGAGACCCAGTACTTC. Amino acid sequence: CASSKNTGGETQYF.

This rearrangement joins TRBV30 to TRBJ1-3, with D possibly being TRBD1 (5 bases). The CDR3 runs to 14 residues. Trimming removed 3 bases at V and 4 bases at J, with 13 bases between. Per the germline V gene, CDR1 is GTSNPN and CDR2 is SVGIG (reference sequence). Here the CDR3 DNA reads TGTGCCTGGAGGTTCCAGGGATTCGGAAACACCATATATTTT. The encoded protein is CAWRFQGFGNTIYF.

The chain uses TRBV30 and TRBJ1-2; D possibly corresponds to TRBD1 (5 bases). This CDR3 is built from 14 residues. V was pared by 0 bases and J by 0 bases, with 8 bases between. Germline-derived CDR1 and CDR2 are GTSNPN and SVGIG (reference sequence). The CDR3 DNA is TGTGCCTGGAGTGTTTCAGGGACTAACTATGGCTACACCTTC. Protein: CAWSVSGTNYGYTF.

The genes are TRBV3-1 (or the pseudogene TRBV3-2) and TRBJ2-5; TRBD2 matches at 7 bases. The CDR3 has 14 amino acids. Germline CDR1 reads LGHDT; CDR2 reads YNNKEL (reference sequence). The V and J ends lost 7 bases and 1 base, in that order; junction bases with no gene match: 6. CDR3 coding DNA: TGTGCCAGCACCCAGCGGGGATCCCAAGAGACCCAGTACTTC. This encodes CASTQRGSQETQYF.

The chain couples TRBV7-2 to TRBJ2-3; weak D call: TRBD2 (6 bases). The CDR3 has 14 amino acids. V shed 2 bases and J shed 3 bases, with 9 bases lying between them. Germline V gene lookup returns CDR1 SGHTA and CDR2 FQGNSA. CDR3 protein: CASSLIGGTDTQYF. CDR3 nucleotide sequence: TGTGCCAGCAGCTTAATCGGGGGAACAGATACGCAGTATTTT.